The next 16 T cell receptor beta chains were all read from a single sample in a study of blood T cells in healthy people across ages. A second about 7 to 11 cycle PCR used barcoded and J-beta primers. From the 5' RACE reads, TCRdb called clonotypes with MiXCR, one entry per CDR3 protein. The sample records 1,500,000 or so distinct CDR3 sequences, about 42% being singletons. Sequences were obtained from blood. The receptors here all came from a woman aged 18-29 years in good health.

CDR3 sequence (DNA): TGCGCCAGCAGCCGGCTAGTTAGTGGCGATGAGCAGTTCTTC. Translation: CASSRLVSGDEQFF. This rearrangement joins TRBV5-1 to TRBJ2-1; D is uncertain. Germline V gene lookup returns CDR1 SGHRS and CDR2 YFSETQ. The CDR3 extends over 14 amino acids. The V end lost 4 bases, the J end lost 8 bases, and 16 bases lay between the germline ends. Looking up the rest from reference TRBV5-1 and TRBJ2-1 gives the full variable domain: KAGVTQTPRYLIKTRGQQVTLSCSPISGHRSVSWYQQTPGQGLQFLFEYFSETQRNKGNFPGRFSGRQFSNSRSEMNVSTLELGDSALYLCASSRLVSGDEQFFGPGTRLTVL.

Turning to this clonotype: The germline gene is not matched at one end of the junction; a read error may be the cause. The chain carries TRBV20-1 and TRBJ1-2; no clear D gene. CDR1 and CDR2 (germline): DFQATT, SNEGSKA (reference sequence). The CDR3 runs 15 residues. The CDR3 DNA reads as TGCAGTGCTACTCAACCGAGGTCGGGTGGCTATGGCTACATCTTC. It translates to CSATQPRSGGYGYIF.

This chain links TRBV6-6 with TRBJ1-1, with 12 positions matching TRBD1. Germline-derived CDR1 and CDR2 are MNHNY and SVGAGI (reference sequence). The CDR3 has 16 residues. The ends lost 4 bases at V and 5 bases at J; junction bases unmatched: 8. The CDR3 DNA reads as TGTGCCAGCAGTTCCCCGGGACAGGGGGCGATAACTGAAGCTTTCTTT. This codes for CASSSPGQGAITEAFF.

Only a few counts were recorded for this clonotype. The rearrangement links TRBV10-3 to TRBJ2-4; 7 bases map to TRBD2. The CDR3 loop spans 13 amino acids. CDR1 and CDR2 from the germline V gene are ENHRY and SYGVKD. The V segment lost 8 bases and the J segment 13 bases; nucleotides outside the gene matches: 14. CDR3 sequence (DNA): TGTGCCATCCTCGGGACTTTGGGGAGGGAGCAGTACTTC. It translates to CAILGTLGREQYF.

The chain recombines TRBV6-1 with TRBJ2-7; D is ambiguous. TRBJ2-5 matches the DNA end more closely, so the J call is doubtful. Germline V lookup: CDR1 MNHNS, CDR2 SASEGT. The CDR3 runs 17 residues. The CDR3 nucleotides read TGTGCCAGCAGTGAATCCCGGGCGGAGCTCGAGAGAGAGACCCAGTACTTC. It encodes CASSESRAELERETQYF.

This clonotype was recorded only once. The V and J genes are TRBV20-1 and TRBJ1-2, with D unresolved. CDR3 length: 15 residues. CDR1 DFQATT and CDR2 SNEGSKA come from the germline V gene (reference sequence). V was cut by 1 base and J by 1 base, with 13 bases left in between. The CDR3 reads CSARVSGRDNYGYTF. The CDR3, as DNA: TGCAGTGCTAGAGTTAGTGGCAGAGATAACTATGGCTACACCTTC.

The J gene is TRBJ2-3, the V gene TRBV4-1; no clear D. V shed 4 bases and J shed 7 bases, with 12 bases lying between them. This CDR3 is built from 13 residues. The germline gives CDR1 MGHRA, CDR2 YSYEKL. The CDR3 reads CASSPLVQYTQYF. CDR3 bases: TGCGCCAGCAGCCCACTGGTTCAATATACGCAGTATTTT.

This clonotype was seen a handful of times. The gene calls are TRBV28 and TRBJ2-7; 9 bases map to TRBD1. The germline CDR1 and CDR2 sequences are MDHEN and SYDVKM. This CDR3 has 15 residues. V dropped 6 bases and J dropped 2; count of bases not matched to a gene: 8. The CDR3 DNA sequence: TGTGCCAGCAGCCCCCTCCGGGACAGGGCCTACGAGCAGTACTTC. It translates to CASSPLRDRAYEQYF.

The chain carries TRBV14 and TRBJ2-2; the D gene is possibly TRBD2 (5 bases). The V gene lost 3 bases and the J gene lost 4 bases, with 15 bases spanning the gap. The germline V gene has CDR1 SGHDN and CDR2 FVKESK. The CDR3 has 16 amino acids. CDR3 DNA sequence: TGTGCCAGCAGCCAGAACATCGGGGTCGTCACCGGGGAGCTGTTTTTT. Encoded protein: CASSQNIGVVTGELFF.

This clonotype was detected once. The J gene is TRBJ2-1, the V gene TRBV20-1; D might be TRBD1 (6 bases). Looked up from germline, CDR1 is DFQATT and CDR2 is SNEGSKA (reference sequence). V lost 6 bases and J lost 4, with 16 bases in between. There are 14 residues in the CDR3. Written as DNA, the CDR3 is TGCAGTGCGCTGACAGGTAGCCGTTACAATGAGCAGTTCTTC. Encoded protein: CSALTGSRYNEQFF.

CDR3 nucleotide sequence: TGTGCCAGCAGCCTCGGGCGGGCCAACTATGGTGAGCAGTTCTTC. Translation gives CASSLGRANYGEQFF. The chain joins TRBV4-2 to TRBJ2-1, with a possible D match to TRBD2 (5 bases). Trimming removed 4 bases from V and 9 bases from J, with 19 bases in between. The germline V gene has CDR1 LGHNA and CDR2 YNFKEQ. This CDR3 is built from 15 residues.

This sequence joins TRBV20-1 and TRBJ2-1, with 13 nucleotides matching TRBD2. The CDR3 contains 15 residues. Trimming took 8 bases from V and 6 from J; bases not matched to a gene: 10. CDR1 and CDR2 (germline): DFQATT, SNEGSKA (reference sequence). CDR3 sequence: CSTKPGTSGTNEQFF. The CDR3 DNA is TGCAGTACTAAGCCCGGGACTAGCGGGACCAATGAGCAGTTCTTC.

This rearrangement joins TRBV4-1 to TRBJ2-7; D not certain. Between the trimmed V and J ends, which lost 2 bases and 3 bases, there was a span of 8 bases. Germline CDR1 reads MGHRA; CDR2 reads YSYEKL. The CDR3 totals 13 residues. CDR3 sequence reads: CASSQFPGYEQYF. In DNA form, the CDR3 reads TGCGCCAGCAGCCAATTCCCAGGCTACGAGCAGTACTTC.

A remark on this clonotype: A much more abundant neighbour one base away suggests this may be a read error. This chain uses TRBV7-9 with TRBJ2-1; no reliable D call. The DNA end lines up better with TRBJ2-7; the J call may be wrong. The CDR3 loop spans 15 amino acids. The V gene's germline CDR1 is SEHNR and CDR2 FQNEAQ (reference sequence). Here the CDR3 reads CASSPRASSYNEQYF. The CDR3 region has the DNA TGTGCCAGCAGCCCTCGGGCGAGCTCCTACAATGAGCAGTACTTC.

This clonotype was seen only a few times. This rearrangement joins TRBV20-1 to TRBJ2-7, with 8 bases matching TRBD2. CDR1 DFQATT and CDR2 SNEGSKA come from the germline V gene (reference sequence). The CDR3 totals 16 residues. V was clipped by 4 bases and J by 2 bases; unmatched bases: 13. CDR3 protein: CSATDPGGYLAYEQYF. In nucleotides, the CDR3 is TGCAGTGCTACCGATCCGGGAGGGTATCTGGCCTACGAGCAGTACTTC.

This clonotype was counted once. The CDR3 sequence: CASSIGTPNTGELFF. The CDR3 nucleotides are TGCGCCAGCAGCATCGGGACTCCGAACACCGGGGAGCTGTTTTTT. The chain recombines TRBV4-3 with TRBJ2-2, with D possibly being TRBD2 (6 bases). Per the germline V gene, CDR1 is LGHNA and CDR2 is YSLEER. Trimming stripped 5 bases from V and 0 bases from J, with 10 bases between. The CDR3 covers 15 residues.